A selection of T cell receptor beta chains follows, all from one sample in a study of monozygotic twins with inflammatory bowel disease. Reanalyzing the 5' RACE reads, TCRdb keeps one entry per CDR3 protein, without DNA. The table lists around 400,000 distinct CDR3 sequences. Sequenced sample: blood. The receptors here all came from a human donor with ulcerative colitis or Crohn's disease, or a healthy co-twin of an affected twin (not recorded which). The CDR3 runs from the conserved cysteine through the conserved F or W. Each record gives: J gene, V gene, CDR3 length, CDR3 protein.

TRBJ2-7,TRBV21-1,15,CASSKPLAGVYEQYF
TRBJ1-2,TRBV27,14,CASSLSGHRYGYTF
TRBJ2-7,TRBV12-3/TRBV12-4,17,CASSPPGASGRLYEQYF
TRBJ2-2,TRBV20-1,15,CSARGTGGNTGELFF
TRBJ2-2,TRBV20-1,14,CSARDPQITGELFF
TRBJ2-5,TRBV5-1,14,CASSSGGRRETQYF
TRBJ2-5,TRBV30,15,CAWAGQGASEETQYF
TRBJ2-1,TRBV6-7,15,CASRERQPTYNEQFF
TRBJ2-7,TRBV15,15,CATSLLGQGSYEQYF
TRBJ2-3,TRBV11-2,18,CASSRPILRGHNTDTQYF
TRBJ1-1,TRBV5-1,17,CASSLRVAGSRDTEAFF
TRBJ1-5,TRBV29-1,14,CSVTPAGGNQPQHF
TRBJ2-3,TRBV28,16,CASRAGAGVGTDTQYF
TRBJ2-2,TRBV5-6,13,CASGRAGTGELFF
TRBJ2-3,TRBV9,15,CASSPKGPPTDTQYF
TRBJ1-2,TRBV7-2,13,CASRAPGGHGYTF
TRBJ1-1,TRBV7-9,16,CASSTSGGGRATEAFF
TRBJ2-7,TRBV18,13,CASSPGTGEKKYF
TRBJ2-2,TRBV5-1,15,CASSLMGINTGELFF
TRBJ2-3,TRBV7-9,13,CAIAAGGPDTQYF
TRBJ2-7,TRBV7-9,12,CASSPGWAEQYF
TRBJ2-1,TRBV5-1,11,CASSSGPEQFF
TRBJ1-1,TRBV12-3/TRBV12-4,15,CASSLEGAINTEAFF